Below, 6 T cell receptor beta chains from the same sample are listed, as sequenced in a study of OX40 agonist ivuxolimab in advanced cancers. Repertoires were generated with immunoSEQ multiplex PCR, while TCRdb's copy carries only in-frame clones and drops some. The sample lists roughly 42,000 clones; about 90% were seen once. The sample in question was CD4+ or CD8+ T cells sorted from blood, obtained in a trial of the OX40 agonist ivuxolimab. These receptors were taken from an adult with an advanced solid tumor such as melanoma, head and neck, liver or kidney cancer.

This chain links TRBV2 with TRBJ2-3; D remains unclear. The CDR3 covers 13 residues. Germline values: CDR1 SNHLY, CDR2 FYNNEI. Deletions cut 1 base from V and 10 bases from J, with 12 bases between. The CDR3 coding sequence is TGTGCCAGCAGTGAAGTGACCCAGAACGCGCAGTATTTT. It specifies CASSEVTQNAQYF.

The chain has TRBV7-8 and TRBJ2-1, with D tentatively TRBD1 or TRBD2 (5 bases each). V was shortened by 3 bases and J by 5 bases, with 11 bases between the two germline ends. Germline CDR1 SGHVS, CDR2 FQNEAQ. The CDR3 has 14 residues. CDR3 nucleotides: TGTGCCAGCAGCTTCGGGACCAGGAACAATGAGCAGTTCTTC. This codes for CASSFGTRNNEQFF. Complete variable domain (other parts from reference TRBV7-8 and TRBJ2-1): GAGVSQSPRYKVAKRGQDVALRCDPISGHVSLFWYQQALGQGPEFLTYFQNEAQLDKSGLPSDRFFAERPEGSVSTLKIQRTQQEDSAVYLCASSFGTRNNEQFFGPGTRLTVL.

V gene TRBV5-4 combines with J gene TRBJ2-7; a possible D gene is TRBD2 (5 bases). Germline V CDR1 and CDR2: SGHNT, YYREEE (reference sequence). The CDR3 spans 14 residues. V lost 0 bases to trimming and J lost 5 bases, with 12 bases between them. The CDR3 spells CASSLGRVGDEQYF. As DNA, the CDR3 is TGTGCCAGCAGCTTGGGCCGTGTGGGAGACGAGCAGTACTTC.

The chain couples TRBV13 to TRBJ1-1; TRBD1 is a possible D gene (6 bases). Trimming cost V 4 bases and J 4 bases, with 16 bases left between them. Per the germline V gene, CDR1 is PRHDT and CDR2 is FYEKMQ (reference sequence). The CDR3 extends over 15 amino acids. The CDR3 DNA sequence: TGTGCCAGCAGCTCTGGGCGGGGAGGGGGCACTGAAGCTTTCTTT. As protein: CASSSGRGGGTEAFF.

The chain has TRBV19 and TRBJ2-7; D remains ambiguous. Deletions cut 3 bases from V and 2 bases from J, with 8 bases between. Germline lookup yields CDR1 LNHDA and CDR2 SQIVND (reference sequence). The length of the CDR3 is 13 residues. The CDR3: CASSIAGPYEQYF. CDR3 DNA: TGTGCCAGTAGTATTGCTGGACCCTACGAGCAGTACTTC.

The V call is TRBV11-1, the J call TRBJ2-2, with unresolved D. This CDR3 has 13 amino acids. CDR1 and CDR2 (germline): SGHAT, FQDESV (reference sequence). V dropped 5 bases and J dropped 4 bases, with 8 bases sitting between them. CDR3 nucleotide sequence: TGTGCCAGCAGCCCCCGAGGCACCGGGGAGCTGTTTTTT. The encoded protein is CASSPRGTGELFF.